This T cell receptor (beta chain) was sequenced during a study of control samples from healthy donors and cancer patients. The CDR3 is 16 amino acids. Germline V gene sequence: CDR1 SGHTA, CDR2 FQGNSA. V was clipped by 4 bases and J by 3 bases; unmatched bases: 6. The data were produced by immunoSEQ multiplex PCR, yet TCRdb's version contains in-frame clones alone and is incomplete. Of about 140,000 clones listed, about 89% are singletons. The TCR originated in a man aged 18 to 30 in good health. This chain uses TRBV7-2 with TRBJ2-3; TRBD2 matches 11 bases. Sequencing was carried out using blood. CDR3 nucleotide sequence: TGTGCCAGCAGCTCTCTAGCGGGGGGCTTGACAGATACGCAGTATTTT. It codes for CASSSLAGGLTDTQYF.